The source of this TCR beta chain is a study of metastatic and nonmetastatic thyroid tumors. Looking at the study overall: A comparison of repertoires was made across blood and tumor or nodule tissue from malignant and benign thyroid patients. Overall study findings and caveats: The study reportedly found significantly higher TCR beta diversity in malignant thyroid tumors than benign nodules, in blood and tumor.

Not a single patient had been given any form of treatment at any point before undergoing thyroid surgery. Of note for this clone: Antigen unknown.

Authors' data handling: The authors used CDR3 differences across clinicopathological groups to build a distant-metastasis classifier for papillary thyroid cancer. TCRdb re-analyzed the PCR reads through MiXCR. The V and J calls come from TCRdb's annotation, not from the publication. The sample lists fewer than 10,000 clones, about 40% occurring once. The receptor was isolated from a male donor with papillary thyroid cancer or a benign thyroid nodule (not recorded which). Some clones in this sample may be carry-over from other donors' samples. Specimen: tumor tissue.

The CDR3 DNA is TGTGCCAGCAGCTTCTCCCCAAGCGGGGTCTCGACAGATACGCAGTATTTT. It codes for CASSFSPSGVSTDTQYF. The genes are TRBV11-2 and TRBJ2-3; 7 bases fit TRBD2. CDR1 is SGHAT and CDR2 is FQNNGV in the germline V gene. V shed 3 bases and J 3 bases; nucleotides not matched to a gene: 12. The CDR3 runs 17 residues.